The 10 T cell receptor beta chains given below trace back to one sample, sequenced in a study of T cells in Graves' hyperthyroidism and ophthalmopathy. RNA transcripts yielded amplified TCR beta CDR3 regions. In the first-round RT-PCR of the TCR CDR3, the HTBI primer set was used. TCRdb analysed the multiplex PCR reads with MiXCR anew, one entry per CDR3 protein. The data contain fewer than 350,000 distinct CDR3 sequences, around a fifth of them singletons. Material: blood. Receptors originate from a woman aged 50 to 60 with Graves' hyperthyroidism.

This clonotype was seen repeatedly, ten times or more. The chain uses TRBV28 and TRBJ1-1; D is uncertain. The CDR3 runs to 14 residues. Germline assignment: CDR1 MDHEN and CDR2 SYDVKM. The germline V and J ends were trimmed by 6 bases and 2 bases, with 13 bases remaining between them. Here the CDR3 reads CASSPGPLNTEAFF. The CDR3 DNA reads as TGTGCCAGCAGCCCCGGACCTCTTAACACTGAAGCTTTCTTT.

The chain uses TRBV6-2 or TRBV6-3 and TRBJ1-6; a weak D match, TRBD1 (5 bases). V lost 5 bases to trimming and J lost 6 bases, with 11 bases between them. Germline CDR1 is MNHEY and CDR2 is SVGEGT. CDR3 length: 14 amino acids. Here the CDR3 DNA reads TGTGCCAGCAGTGTCCAGGGAGTTAATTCACCCCTCCACTTT. Its translation: CASSVQGVNSPLHF.

This clonotype was observed a handful of times. The gene calls are TRBV3-1 and TRBJ2-7, with a tentative D call TRBD2 (6 bases). CDR3 length equals 15 residues. V lost 4 bases and J 6 bases, leaving 19 bases between the germline ends. The germline gives CDR1 LGHDT, CDR2 YNNKEL (reference sequence). CDR3 in amino acids: CASSPLQDYSGEQYF. Here the CDR3 DNA reads TGTGCCAGCAGCCCGCTCCAGGACTACTCGGGCGAGCAGTACTTC.

This clonotype was counted many times. V is TRBV6-1 and J is TRBJ1-2; 9 bases align to TRBD1. Per the germline V gene, CDR1 is MNHNS and CDR2 is SASEGT. V dropped 2 bases and J dropped 8; count of bases not matched to a gene: 9. The CDR3 sequence is 15 residues long. DNA for the CDR3: TGTGCCAGCAGTGAAAGGGCGAGGACAGGGGACGGCTACACCTTC. Its translation: CASSERARTGDGYTF.

In its sample, this clonotype was seen many times. The chain employs TRBV19 and TRBJ2-1; TRBD2 might be the D (5 bases). The germline gives CDR1 LNHDA, CDR2 SQIVND (reference sequence). The germline V and J ends were trimmed by 5 bases and 8 bases, with 19 bases remaining between them. The CDR3 spans 15 residues. CDR3 nucleotide sequence: TGTGCCAGTAGTCGCCGAGGGCCACCGCTGGATGAGCAGTTCTTC. Protein: CASSRRGPPLDEQFF.

The chain uses TRBV5-8 and TRBJ1-5, with no clear D. Trimming left V 5 bases short and J 6 bases short, with 12 bases between. The CDR3 runs 13 residues. Germline loops: CDR1 SGHTS, CDR2 YDEGEE. DNA of the CDR3: TGTGCCAGCAGTCCGGACCGTAGTCAGCCCCAGCATTTT. Encoded protein: CASSPDRSQPQHF.

The V call is TRBV20-1, the J call TRBJ2-5; D might be TRBD1 (7 bases). The V end was cut by 4 bases, the J end by 0 bases, with 15 bases between. From germline, CDR1 is DFQATT and CDR2 SNEGSKA (reference sequence). The CDR3 sequence is 15 residues long. The CDR3 sequence is CSAMRDSRYQETQYF. CDR3 bases: TGCAGTGCTATGCGGGACAGCCGGTACCAAGAGACCCAGTACTTC.

In this sample, this clonotype turned up many times. J is TRBJ2-1 and V is TRBV2; D may be TRBD2 (5 bases). This CDR3 spans 11 amino acids. V was pared by 3 bases and J by 12 bases, with 9 bases between. The germline CDR1 and CDR2 sequences are SNHLY and FYNNEI. In DNA form, the CDR3 reads TGTGCCAGCAGTGACGGGATGCCGCAGTTCTTC. Encoded protein: CASSDGMPQFF.

This clonotype has ten or more counts. V usage is TRBV28 and J usage is TRBJ2-5; D may be TRBD1 or TRBD2 (5 bases each). Germline V CDR1 and CDR2: MDHEN, SYDVKM. The CDR3 is 16 residues long. V lost 1 base and J lost 1, with 13 bases in between. CDR3 nucleotide sequence: TGTGCCAGCAGTTTATATACGGGACCGCCCCAAGAGACCCAGTACTTC. Residues: CASSLYTGPPQETQYF.

This clonotype has at least ten counts. The V call is TRBV6-5, the J call TRBJ1-5; the match to TRBD1 covers 11 bases. With 0 bases clipped from V and 2 bases from J, the junction kept 0 bases outside the gene matches. Germline CDR1 is MNHEY and CDR2 is SVGAGI. The CDR3 consists of 16 residues. CDR3 sequence (DNA): TGTGCCAGCAGTTACTCGGGACAGGGGGGCAATCAGCCCCAGCATTTT. This encodes CASSYSGQGGNQPQHF.